This is a list of T cell receptor beta chains from one sample in a study of vaccination effects on CD4 cells after COVID-19. The antigens for these receptors are not known. Only in-frame clones appear in the TCRdb table, and some are missing; sequencing was by immunoSEQ multiplex PCR. The sample comprises approximately 61,000 clones, under 85% of which are singletons, and 4.3% rests with the top ten. This specimen was CD4+ T cells from PBMCs cultured without peptide, taken after COVID-19 vaccination. The receptor set was obtained from a human donor who received a COVID-19 vaccine. Both conserved end residues are part of each CDR3. The order of the fields is V gene, J gene, CDR3 protein.

v_gene: TRBV7-8; j_gene: TRBJ1-2; CDR3aa: CASSLAPGANYGYTF
v_gene: TRBV4-3; j_gene: TRBJ1-2; CDR3aa: CASSQNPVGSAYGYTF
v_gene: TRBV18; j_gene: TRBJ2-1; CDR3aa: CASSPAPSSYNEQFF
v_gene: TRBV2; j_gene: TRBJ1-6; CDR3aa: CASSEADRMASPLHF
v_gene: TRBV5-1; j_gene: TRBJ2-1; CDR3aa: CASSLTDSHDVDEQFF
v_gene: TRBV7-2; j_gene: TRBJ2-3; CDR3aa: CASSWTSGGATDTQYF
v_gene: TRBV19; j_gene: TRBJ1-2; CDR3aa: CASSTLEGGLWGYTF
v_gene: TRBV9; j_gene: TRBJ1-1; CDR3aa: CASKGGSNTEAFF
v_gene: TRBV9; j_gene: TRBJ2-1; CDR3aa: CASSGQGGWEQFF
v_gene: TRBV9; j_gene: TRBJ1-1; CDR3aa: CASSTTPVPNTEAFF
v_gene: TRBV2; j_gene: TRBJ2-5; CDR3aa: CASSVDSGETQYF
v_gene: TRBV6-1; j_gene: TRBJ2-7; CDR3aa: CASSERTSANYEQYF
v_gene: TRBV7-2; j_gene: TRBJ2-7; CDR3aa: CASSLGQGRSYEQYF
v_gene: TRBV9; j_gene: TRBJ2-3; CDR3aa: CASRAGTGGSHTQYF
v_gene: TRBV3-1/TRBV3-2; j_gene: TRBJ2-1; CDR3aa: CASSRGQVTYNEQFF
v_gene: TRBV5-1; j_gene: TRBJ1-1; CDR3aa: CASSQQGRAPSNTEAFF
v_gene: TRBV28; j_gene: TRBJ1-3; CDR3aa: CASSFSSTGAGNTIYF
v_gene: TRBV10-3; j_gene: TRBJ1-1; CDR3aa: CAPYYPEGDTEAFF
v_gene: TRBV24-1; j_gene: TRBJ1-2; CDR3aa: CATSDNGYGYTF
v_gene: TRBV3-1/TRBV3-2; j_gene: TRBJ2-2; CDR3aa: CASSSRTGGTGELFF
v_gene: TRBV9; j_gene: TRBJ2-1; CDR3aa: CASSVASGLYNEQFF
v_gene: TRBV12-3/TRBV12-4; j_gene: TRBJ2-7; CDR3aa: CASSRGGTNEQYF
v_gene: TRBV5-4; j_gene: TRBJ2-7; CDR3aa: CASSRRGGSSYEQYF
v_gene: TRBV15; j_gene: TRBJ1-5; CDR3aa: CATREGRQANQPQHF
v_gene: TRBV4-1; j_gene: TRBJ2-7; CDR3aa: CASSQDPGRDYEQYF
v_gene: TRBV6-1; j_gene: TRBJ2-7; CDR3aa: CASSDDRGPPYEQYF
v_gene: TRBV2; j_gene: TRBJ1-2; CDR3aa: CASSESGEFYGYTF
v_gene: TRBV2; j_gene: TRBJ2-1; CDR3aa: CASSATSGSYNEQFF
v_gene: TRBV29-1; j_gene: TRBJ1-2; CDR3aa: CSAGGNYGYTF
v_gene: TRBV6-5; j_gene: TRBJ2-1; CDR3aa: CASRPSPYEQFF
v_gene: TRBV24-1; j_gene: TRBJ2-1; CDR3aa: CATRSSGSINEQFF
v_gene: TRBV6-5; j_gene: TRBJ1-5; CDR3aa: CASSYGKGNQPQHF
v_gene: TRBV3-1/TRBV3-2; j_gene: TRBJ2-3; CDR3aa: CASSRLTTDTQYF
v_gene: TRBV18; j_gene: TRBJ1-1; CDR3aa: CASSPAGTLNTEAFF
v_gene: TRBV19; j_gene: TRBJ2-1; CDR3aa: CASSKDRGSYRYNEQFF
v_gene: TRBV2; j_gene: TRBJ2-7; CDR3aa: CASSTTQDEQYF
v_gene: TRBV5-1; j_gene: TRBJ2-2; CDR3aa: CASSWRAVNTGELFF
v_gene: TRBV4-3; j_gene: TRBJ2-7; CDR3aa: CASSQPGGSYEQYF
v_gene: TRBV12-3/TRBV12-4; j_gene: TRBJ1-2; CDR3aa: CASSFGFNYGYTF
v_gene: TRBV6-2/TRBV6-3; j_gene: TRBJ2-7; CDR3aa: CASSYSPRTYEQYF
v_gene: TRBV5-1; j_gene: TRBJ1-4; CDR3aa: CASSLGGYDEKLFF
v_gene: TRBV30; j_gene: TRBJ1-2; CDR3aa: CAWSPLAGYGYTF
v_gene: TRBV5-5; j_gene: TRBJ1-1; CDR3aa: CASSPWQGLLNTEAFF
v_gene: TRBV10-3; j_gene: TRBJ1-3; CDR3aa: CAISGGENTIYF
v_gene: TRBV20-1; j_gene: TRBJ2-7; CDR3aa: CSASYPEQYF
v_gene: TRBV7-2; j_gene: TRBJ2-1; CDR3aa: CASGGLSYNEQFF
v_gene: TRBV2; j_gene: TRBJ1-2; CDR3aa: CASSPANYGYTF
v_gene: TRBV15; j_gene: TRBJ2-3; CDR3aa: CATSRGGGTSGDTQYF
v_gene: TRBV10-3; j_gene: TRBJ1-5; CDR3aa: CAISREPNQPQHF
v_gene: TRBV5-1; j_gene: TRBJ2-5; CDR3aa: CASSSLVAGGQETQYF
v_gene: TRBV6-2/TRBV6-3; j_gene: TRBJ1-2; CDR3aa: CASSFRDRGRKGYTF
v_gene: TRBV27; j_gene: TRBJ1-6; CDR3aa: CASGLPKPNSPLHF
v_gene: TRBV18; j_gene: TRBJ1-2; CDR3aa: CASSLGDRGSYGYTF
v_gene: TRBV19; j_gene: TRBJ1-1; CDR3aa: CASSIRGRNTEAFF
v_gene: TRBV15; j_gene: TRBJ2-7; CDR3aa: CATSRNPSYEQYF